This TCR beta chain was retrieved from a study of T cells after yellow fever vaccination. This CDR3 region has 14 residues. This clonotype was counted only a few times. TCRdb passed the 5' RACE reads through MiXCR, listing each CDR3 protein once. This table has some 150,000 distinct CDR3 sequences, approximately 11% appearing once. The source material was CD8+ T cells sorted from PBMCs, sampled 15 days after the yellow fever booster vaccination. The TCR comes from a man aged 18 to 29 who received the YFV17D yellow fever vaccine. The chain has TRBV21-1 and TRBJ2-7. TRBV21-1 is marked as a pseudogene. In nucleotides, the CDR3 is TGTGCCAGCAGCAAAGTTCGACGGTCCCACGAGCAGTACGTC. Its protein is CASSKVRRSHEQYV.